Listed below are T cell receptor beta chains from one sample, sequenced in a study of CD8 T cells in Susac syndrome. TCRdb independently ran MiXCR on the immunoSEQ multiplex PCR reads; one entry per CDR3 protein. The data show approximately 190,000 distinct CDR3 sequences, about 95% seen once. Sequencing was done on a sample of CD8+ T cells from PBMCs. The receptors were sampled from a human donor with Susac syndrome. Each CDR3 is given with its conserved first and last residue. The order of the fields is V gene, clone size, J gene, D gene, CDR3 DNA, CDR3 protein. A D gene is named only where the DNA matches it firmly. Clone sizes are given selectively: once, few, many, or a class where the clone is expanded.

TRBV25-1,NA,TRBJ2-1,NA,TGTGCCAGCAAACCCAACGCAGGGGACAATGAGCAGTTCTTC,CASKPNAGDNEQFF
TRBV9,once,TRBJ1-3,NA,TGTGCCAGCACCTCCAGAGCCTCTGGAAACACCATATATTTT,CASTSRASGNTIYF
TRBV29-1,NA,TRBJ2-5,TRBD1,TGCAGCGCCGAGGTAGGGGGCCGGGAGACCCAGTACTTC,CSAEVGGRETQYF
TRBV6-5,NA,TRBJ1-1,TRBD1,TGTGCCAGCAGAGGGGGCGCGGACACTGAAGCTTTCTTT,CASRGGADTEAFF
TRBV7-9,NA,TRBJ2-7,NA,TGTGCCAGCAGCTTCGGACGGCTCGAGTCCTACGAGCAGTACTTC,CASSFGRLESYEQYF
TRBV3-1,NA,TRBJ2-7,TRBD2,TGTGCCAGCAGCCAACAGGGACTAGCGGGGACCTACGAGCAGTACTTC,CASSQQGLAGTYEQYF
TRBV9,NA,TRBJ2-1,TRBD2,TGTGCCAGCAGCGTAGCTCGAGGGGCTAGCGGGACTTACAATGAGCAGTTCTTC,CASSVARGASGTYNEQFF
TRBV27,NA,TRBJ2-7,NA,TGTGCCAGTCCGCCTCCTTACGAGCAGTACTTC,CASPPPYEQYF
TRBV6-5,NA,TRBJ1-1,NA,TGTGCCAGCAGTGAGACCACAGGAACAGGTGAAGCTTTCTTT,CASSETTGTGEAFF
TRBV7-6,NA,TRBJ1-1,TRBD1,TGTGCCAGCAGCCAACAGGGGGACACTGAAGCTTTCTTT,CASSQQGDTEAFF
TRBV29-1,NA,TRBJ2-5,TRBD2,TGCAGCGTTACAAATAGCGGGGGGGGAGAGACCCAGTACTTC,CSVTNSGGGETQYF
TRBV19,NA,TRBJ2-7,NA,TGTGCCAGTAGTATTTATGGGTTCTCCTACGAGCAGTACTTC,CASSIYGFSYEQYF
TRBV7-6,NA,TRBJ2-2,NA,TGTGCCAGCAGCGCAAAAACCGGGGAGCTGTTTTTT,CASSAKTGELFF
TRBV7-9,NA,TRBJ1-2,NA,TGTGCCAGCAGCTTCTGGGCTAACTATGGCTACACCTTC,CASSFWANYGYTF